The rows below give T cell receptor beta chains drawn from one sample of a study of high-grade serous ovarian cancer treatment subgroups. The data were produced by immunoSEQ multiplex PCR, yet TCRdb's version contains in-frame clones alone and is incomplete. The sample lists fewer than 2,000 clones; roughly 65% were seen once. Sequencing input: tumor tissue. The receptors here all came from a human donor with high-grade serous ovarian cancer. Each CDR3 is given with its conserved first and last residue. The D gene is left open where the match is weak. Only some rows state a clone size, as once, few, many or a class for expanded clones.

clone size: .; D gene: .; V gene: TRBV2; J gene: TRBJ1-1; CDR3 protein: CASRGSRPEAFF; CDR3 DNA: TGTGCCAGCAGAGGGTCCAGACCTGAAGCTTTCTTT
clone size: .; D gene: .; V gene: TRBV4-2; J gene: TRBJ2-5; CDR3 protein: CASSQDEGQETQYF; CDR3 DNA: TGTGCCAGCAGCCAAGATGAGGGCCAAGAGACCCAGTACTTC
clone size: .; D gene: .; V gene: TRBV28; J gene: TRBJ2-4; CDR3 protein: CASSLGWGVKNIQYF; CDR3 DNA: TGTGCCAGCAGTTTAGGGTGGGGGGTCAAAAACATTCAGTACTTC
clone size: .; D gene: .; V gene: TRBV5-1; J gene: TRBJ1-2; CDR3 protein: CASSLDGKGYTF; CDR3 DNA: TGCGCCAGCAGCTTAGACGGAAAAGGCTACACCTTC
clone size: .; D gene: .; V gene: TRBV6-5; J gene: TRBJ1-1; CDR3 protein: CASSRRVGPNTEAFF; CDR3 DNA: TGTGCCAGCAGTCGCCGGGTGGGACCGAACACTGAAGCTTTCTTT
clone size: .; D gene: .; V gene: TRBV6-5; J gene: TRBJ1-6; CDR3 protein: CASRVGPYNSPLHF; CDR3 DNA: TGTGCCAGCAGGGTTGGCCCGTATAATTCACCCCTCCACTTT
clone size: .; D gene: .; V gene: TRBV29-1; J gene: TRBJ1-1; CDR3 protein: CSVRLAPYTEAFF; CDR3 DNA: TGCAGCGTTCGACTAGCGCCCTACACTGAAGCTTTCTTT
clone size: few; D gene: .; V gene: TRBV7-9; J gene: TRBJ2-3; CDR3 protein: CASSLVGVSDTQYF; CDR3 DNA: TGTGCCAGCAGCTTAGTTGGCGTGTCAGATACGCAGTATTTT
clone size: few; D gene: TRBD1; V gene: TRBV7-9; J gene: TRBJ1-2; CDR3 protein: CASSHGQGGYGYTF; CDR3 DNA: TGTGCCAGCAGCCACGGACAGGGTGGCTATGGCTACACCTTC
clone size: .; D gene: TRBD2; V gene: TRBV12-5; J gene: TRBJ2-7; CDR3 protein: CASGPWTSGRGHEQYF; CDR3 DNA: TGTGCTAGTGGTCCATGGACTAGCGGGAGAGGCCACGAGCAGTACTTC
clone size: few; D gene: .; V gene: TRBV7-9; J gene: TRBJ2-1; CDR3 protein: CASSPLWSPNEQFF; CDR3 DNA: TGTGCCAGCAGTCCCCTTTGGAGTCCGAATGAGCAGTTCTTC
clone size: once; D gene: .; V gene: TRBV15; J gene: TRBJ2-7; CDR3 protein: CATSRVAGLSPYEQYF; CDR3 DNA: TGTGCCACCAGCAGAGTGGCGGGCCTGAGCCCCTACGAGCAGTACTTC
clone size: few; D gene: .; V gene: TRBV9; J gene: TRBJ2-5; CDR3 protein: CASSVYGGKETQYF; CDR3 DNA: TGTGCCAGCAGCGTATATGGGGGTAAAGAGACCCAGTACTTC
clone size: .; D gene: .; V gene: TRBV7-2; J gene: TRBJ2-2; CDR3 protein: CASTLRGGGGTGELFF; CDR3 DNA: TGTGCCAGCACCCTGCGAGGGGGGGGAGGCACCGGGGAGCTGTTTTTT
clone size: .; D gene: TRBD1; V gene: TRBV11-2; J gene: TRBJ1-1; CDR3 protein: CASSLVTGGPEAFF; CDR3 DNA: TGTGCCAGCAGCTTAGTCACAGGGGGACCTGAAGCTTTCTTT
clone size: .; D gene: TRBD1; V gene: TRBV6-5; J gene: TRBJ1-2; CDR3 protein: CASSYRTGPNYGYTF; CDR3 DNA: TGTGCCAGCAGTTACCGGACAGGTCCCAACTATGGCTACACCTTC
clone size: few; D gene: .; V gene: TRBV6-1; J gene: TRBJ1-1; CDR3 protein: CASSEWVTNTEAFF; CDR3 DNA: TGTGCCAGCAGTGAATGGGTAACGAACACTGAAGCTTTCTTT
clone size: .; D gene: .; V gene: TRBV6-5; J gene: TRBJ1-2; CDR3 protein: CASSYRTNYGYTF; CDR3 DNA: TGTGCCAGCAGTTACAGGACTAACTATGGCTACACCTTC
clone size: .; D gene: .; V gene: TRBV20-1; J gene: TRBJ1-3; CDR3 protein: CSAEVRNTIYF; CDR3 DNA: TGCAGTGCCGAGGTTAGAAACACCATATATTTT
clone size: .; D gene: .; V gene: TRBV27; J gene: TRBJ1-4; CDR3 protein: CASSLNGATNEKLFF; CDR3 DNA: TGTGCCAGCAGTTTAAACGGTGCAACTAATGAAAAACTGTTTTTT
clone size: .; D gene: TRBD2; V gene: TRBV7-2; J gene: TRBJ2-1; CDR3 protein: CASSLASSGSSFF; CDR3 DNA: TGTGCCAGCAGCTTAGCGTCTAGCGGGAGTTCTTTCTTC
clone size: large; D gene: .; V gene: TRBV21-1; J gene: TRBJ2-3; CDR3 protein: CASSIFPGGTSGYTDTQYF; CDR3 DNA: TGTGCCAGCAGCATATTTCCAGGGGGGACTAGCGGATACACAGATACGCAGTATTTT
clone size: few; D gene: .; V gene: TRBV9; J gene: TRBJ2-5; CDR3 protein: CASSLWTAPQETQYF; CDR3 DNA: TGTGCCAGCAGCCTCTGGACAGCTCCACAAGAGACCCAGTACTTC
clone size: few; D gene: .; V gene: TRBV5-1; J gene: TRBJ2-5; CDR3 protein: CASSRSPQETQYF; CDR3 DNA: TGCGCCAGCAGCCGATCACCCCAAGAGACCCAGTACTTC
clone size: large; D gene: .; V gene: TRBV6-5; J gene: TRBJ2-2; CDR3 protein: CASSSTRVNTGELFF; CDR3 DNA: TGTGCCAGCAGTTCCACCAGGGTGAACACCGGGGAGCTGTTTTTT
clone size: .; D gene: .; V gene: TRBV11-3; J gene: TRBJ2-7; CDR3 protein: CATNGGRSYEQYF; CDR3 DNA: TGTGCCACGAACGGTGGCCGTTCCTACGAGCAGTACTTC
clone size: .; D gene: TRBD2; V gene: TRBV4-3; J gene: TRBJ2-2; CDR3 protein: CASSQDGTGGPSGELFF; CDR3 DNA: TGCGCCAGCAGCCAAGATGGGACGGGGGGGCCATCAGGGGAGCTGTTTTTT
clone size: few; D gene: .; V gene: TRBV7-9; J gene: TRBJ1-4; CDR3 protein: CASSSGEDRNLLGGKLFF; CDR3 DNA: TGTGCCAGCAGCTCCGGCGAGGATCGGAATCTATTGGGGGGAAAACTGTTTTTT
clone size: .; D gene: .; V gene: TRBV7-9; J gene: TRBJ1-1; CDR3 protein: CASSYRTRLNTEAFF; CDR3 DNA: TGTGCCAGCAGCTACCGCACAAGGCTAAACACTGAAGCTTTCTTT
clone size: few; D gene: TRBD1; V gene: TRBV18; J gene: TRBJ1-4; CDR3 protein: CASSPGQVNEKLFF; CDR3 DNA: TGTGCCAGCTCCCCGGGACAGGTCAATGAAAAACTGTTTTTT
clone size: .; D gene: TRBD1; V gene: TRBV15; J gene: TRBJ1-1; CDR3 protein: CATSRPGQGMNTEAFF; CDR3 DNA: TGTGCCACCAGCAGACCCGGACAGGGGATGAACACTGAAGCTTTCTTT
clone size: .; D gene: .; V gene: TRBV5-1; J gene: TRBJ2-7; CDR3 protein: CASSLAAGQYEQYF; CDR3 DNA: TGCGCCAGCAGCTTGGCCGCAGGGCAGTACGAGCAGTACTTC
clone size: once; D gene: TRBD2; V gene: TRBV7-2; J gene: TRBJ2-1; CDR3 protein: CASSLGLAGEPEQFF; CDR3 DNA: TGTGCCAGCAGCTTGGGACTAGCGGGAGAACCTGAGCAGTTCTTC
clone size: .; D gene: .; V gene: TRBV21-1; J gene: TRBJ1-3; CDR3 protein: CASSKAGTGGNTIYF; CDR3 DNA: TGTGCCAGCAGCAAAGCCGGGACAGGGGGAAACACCATATATTTT